Included here is one T cell receptor (beta chain) sequence, with context. This CDR3 is built from 15 residues. V gave up 6 bases and J gave up 2 bases; unmatched junction bases: 7. Per the germline V gene, CDR1 is MNHEY and CDR2 is SVGAGI. These data originate in a study of blood T cell repertoires in COVID-19. Profiling relied on immunoSEQ multiplex PCR, and the TCRdb table lists in-frame clones only, not all of them. Of fewer than 65,000 clones in the sample, around four fifths were seen once. The sample was peripheral blood. The rearrangement links TRBV6-5 to TRBJ2-7; 10 bases are shared with TRBD1. This clonotype was obtained from a human donor in a cohort sampled during active COVID-19. CDR3: CASRRPGTGAYEQYF. Written as DNA, the CDR3 is TGTGCCAGCAGGCGACCCGGGACAGGGGCCTACGAGCAGTACTTC.